These 20 T cell receptor beta chains came from one sample sequenced in a study of cytotoxic CD8 clonotypes in ibrutinib-treated CLL. Here immunoSEQ multiplex PCR was the method, and the copy in TCRdb shows in-frame clones only, minus some. The data show about 130,000 clones, 80% to 90% seen once. Source: PBMCs, taken after 24 months of ibrutinib treatment. The source of these receptors is a human donor with chronic lymphocytic leukemia.

This chain links TRBV7-2 with TRBJ1-1, with unresolved D. This CDR3 has 12 residues. CDR1 SGHTA and CDR2 FQGNSA come from the germline V gene. The germline V and J ends were trimmed by 3 bases and 5 bases, with 7 bases remaining between them. DNA for the CDR3: TGTGCCAGCAGCTTTTTCGCTACTGAAGCTTTCTTT. Its protein product is CASSFFATEAFF.

As DNA, the CDR3 is TGTGCCAGCAGCTTCGGTCCGCGGGCGGGACTCCAAGAGACCCAGTACTTC. Protein sequence: CASSFGPRAGLQETQYF. The genes are TRBV7-2 and TRBJ2-5, with a weak D call TRBD2 (6 bases). Germline loops: CDR1 SGHTA, CDR2 FQGNSA. The CDR3 sequence is 17 residues long. With 3 bases removed from V and 1 base from J, the gap between germline ends came to 18 bases.

The chain joins TRBV9 to TRBJ2-7, with D perhaps TRBD2 (5 bases). Trimming left V 1 base short and J 2 bases short, with 16 bases between. Germline loops: CDR1 SGDLS, CDR2 YYNGEE. The CDR3 loop spans 16 amino acids. The CDR3 nucleotides read TGTGCCAGCAGCGTATTCGAATCCTCTAGCCCCTACGAGCAGTACTTC. Residues: CASSVFESSSPYEQYF. Variable domain in full (rest from reference TRBV9 and TRBJ2-7): DSGVTQTPKHLITATGQRVTLRCSPRSGDLSVYWYQQSLDQGLQFLIQYYNGEERAKGNILERFSAQQFPDLHSELNLSSLELGDSALYFCASSVFESSSPYEQYFGPGTRLTVT.

V gene TRBV9 combines with J gene TRBJ1-3, with a weak D call TRBD1 (6 bases). Per germline, CDR1 SGDLS and CDR2 YYNGEE. With 3 bases removed from V and 0 bases from J, the gap between germline ends came to 10 bases. The CDR3 has 15 residues. The CDR3 DNA reads as TGTGCCAGCAGCGCCCGGGACAACTCTGGAAACACCATATATTTT. Translated: CASSARDNSGNTIYF.

The V call is TRBV28, the J call TRBJ1-3, with D uncertain. The V end lost 5 bases, the J end lost 0 bases, and 8 bases lay between the germline ends. This CDR3 spans 14 amino acids. Germline CDR1 and CDR2: MDHEN and SYDVKM. This CDR3 reads CASSHDRSGNTIYF. The CDR3 DNA reads TGTGCCAGCAGTCACGATCGCTCTGGAAACACCATATATTTT.

The chain is built from TRBV18 and TRBJ1-3; 7 bases align to TRBD1. V lost 1 base, J lost 0 bases, and 6 bases stayed unmatched. Per the germline V gene, CDR1 is KGHSH and CDR2 is LQKENI. This CDR3 spans 17 amino acids. The CDR3 loop reads CASSPQAGGLSGNTIYF. The CDR3 coding sequence is TGTGCCAGCTCACCACAGGCAGGGGGGCTCTCTGGAAACACCATATATTTT.

The chain joins TRBV28 to TRBJ2-7; 11 nucleotides align to TRBD2. Germline CDR1 reads MDHEN; CDR2 reads SYDVKM. There are 20 residues in the CDR3. After removal of 1 base from V and 4 bases from J, the junction contained 18 bases not matched to a gene. Written as DNA, the CDR3 is TGTGCCAGCAGTTTATTAATGCCGGGACTAGCGGCAAAAAGGGATTACGAGCAGTACTTC. Residues: CASSLLMPGLAAKRDYEQYF.

This clone showed up just once. This chain links TRBV4-1 with TRBJ1-1, with D unclear. The CDR3 spans 14 residues. The V end was cut by 0 bases, the J end by 1 base, with 6 bases between. CDR1 and CDR2 (germline): MGHRA, YSYEKL. The CDR3 DNA reads TGCGCCAGCAGCCAAGAAACCAGGAACACTGAAGCTTTCTTT. It translates to CASSQETRNTEAFF.

The gene calls are TRBV5-1 and TRBJ2-5; D possibly corresponds to TRBD2 (5 bases). Germline V gene data show CDR1 as SGHRS and CDR2 as YFSETQ. Trimming pared 0 bases from V and 2 bases from J, leaving 14 bases between. The CDR3 loop spans 16 amino acids. The CDR3 sequence is CASSLGRTRGQETQYF. The DNA of the CDR3 is TGCGCCAGCAGCTTGGGGAGGACCCGGGGTCAAGAGACCCAGTACTTC.

The V call is TRBV28, the J call TRBJ2-5; tentative D call: TRBD1 (6 bases). The CDR3 sequence is 15 residues long. Germline values: CDR1 MDHEN, CDR2 SYDVKM. Trimming took off 3 bases at V and 1 base at J, with 12 bases between the two ends. This CDR3 reads CASSFIVDSQETQYF. DNA for the CDR3: TGTGCCAGCAGTTTTATAGTGGACAGCCAAGAGACCCAGTACTTC. Supplemented by reference TRBV28 and TRBJ2-5, the full variable domain reads DVKVTQSSRYLVKRTGEKVFLECVQDMDHENMFWYRQDPGLGLRLIYFSYDVKMKEKGDIPEGYSVSREKKERFSLILESASTNQTSMYLCASSFIVDSQETQYFGPGTRLLVL.

The chain carries TRBV6-4 and TRBJ2-5; tentative D call: TRBD1 (6 bases). Germline values: CDR1 MRHNA, CDR2 SNTAGT. The CDR3 extends over 13 amino acids. V was clipped by 10 bases and J by 3 bases, with 15 bases between them. The CDR3 sequence is CAIQGHPKETQYF. CDR3 bases: TGTGCCATCCAGGGACATCCCAAAGAGACCCAGTACTTC.

The chain is built from TRBV27 and TRBJ1-6, with D perhaps matching TRBD1 (6 bases). The germline V and J ends were trimmed by 6 bases and 7 bases, with 13 bases remaining between them. Germline CDR1 reads MNHEY; CDR2 reads SMNVEV (reference sequence). This CDR3 contains 14 residues. The CDR3 DNA reads TGTGCCAGCAGACCTTGGACAGACAATTCACCCCTCCACTTT. Its translation: CASRPWTDNSPLHF.

The V gene is TRBV28, the J gene TRBJ1-1; TRBD1 matches at 8 bases. Unmatched junction bases numbered 5, after V lost 4 bases and J lost 7 bases. The CDR3 has 13 residues. Germline V gives CDR1 MDHEN, CDR2 SYDVKM. The CDR3 loop is CASSSAGGFEAFF. The CDR3, as DNA: TGTGCCAGCAGTTCCGCAGGGGGCTTTGAAGCTTTCTTT.

V and J are TRBV29-1 and TRBJ2-1, with D maybe TRBD2 (7 bases). Germline values: CDR1 SQVTM, CDR2 ANQGSEA. The CDR3 is 17 residues long. Trimming removed 3 bases at V and 0 bases at J, with 18 bases between. The CDR3 reads CSVEGGATSSSYNEQFF. In DNA, the CDR3 is TGCAGCGTTGAGGGGGGGGCTACGAGTAGCTCCTACAATGAGCAGTTCTTC.

The genes are TRBV19 and TRBJ2-7, with 9 bases aligning to TRBD1. With 1 base clipped from V and 2 bases from J, the junction kept 0 bases outside the gene matches. The germline V gene has CDR1 LNHDA and CDR2 SQIVND (reference sequence). The CDR3 spans 14 residues. The CDR3 DNA reads TGTGCCAGTAGTATAGGGACAGGGGCCTACGAGCAGTACTTC. Translating gives CASSIGTGAYEQYF.

This chain links TRBV21-1 with TRBJ2-6; no check of the table's D call, TRBD2, against the DNA was made. TRBV21-1 is given as a pseudogene. The length of the CDR3 is 16 residues. The CDR3 spells CASSKARSSGANVLTF. For the CDR3, the DNA is TGTGCCAGCAGCAAAGCGCGAAGCTCTGGGGCCAACGTCCTGACTTTC.

The V and J genes are TRBV20-1 and TRBJ1-2; D unclear. This CDR3 has 11 amino acids. The germline V and J ends were trimmed by 1 base and 6 bases, with 6 bases remaining between them. Germline V gene sequence: CDR1 DFQATT, CDR2 SNEGSKA (reference sequence). The CDR3 loop is CSARATDGYTF. The CDR3, as DNA: TGCAGTGCTAGAGCCACCGATGGCTACACCTTC.

This rearrangement joins TRBV4-2 to TRBJ1-2; tentatively, D is TRBD1 (6 bases). The CDR3 spans 14 residues. V was clipped by 4 bases and J by 3 bases, with 12 bases between them. Germline V lookup: CDR1 LGHNA, CDR2 YNFKEQ. In DNA, the CDR3 is TGTGCCAGCAGCCCCCCCACAGGGCACTATGGCTACACCTTC. It codes for CASSPPTGHYGYTF.

The chain recombines TRBV2 with TRBJ2-4; D remains ambiguous. The CDR3 is 13 residues long. Germline V gene sequence: CDR1 SNHLY, CDR2 FYNNEI. The V end was cut by 3 bases, the J end by 1 base, with 4 bases between. CDR3 region: CASSEVAKNIQYF. In nucleotides, the CDR3 is TGTGCCAGCAGTGAGGTGGCCAAAAACATTCAGTACTTC.

This chain links TRBV28 with TRBJ2-1; the D is unclear. Germline V gives CDR1 MDHEN, CDR2 SYDVKM. V shed 3 bases and J shed 0 bases, with 9 bases lying between them. The CDR3 consists of 15 residues. In DNA, the CDR3 is TGTGCCAGCAGTTTGGGCCGGAGCTCCTACAATGAGCAGTTCTTC. This translates into CASSLGRSSYNEQFF.